Following are 22 T cell receptor beta chains from one sample sequenced in a study of T cells in Graves' hyperthyroidism and ophthalmopathy. Amplified regions were TCR beta CDR3 sequences from RNA transcripts. HTBI primers were the set used in a first-round RT-PCR of the TCR CDR3. From the multiplex PCR reads, TCRdb called clonotypes with MiXCR, one entry per CDR3 protein. This sample has approximately 590,000 distinct CDR3 sequences, with approximately 14% found just once. Sequenced sample: blood. The receptors come from a woman in her twenties or thirties with Graves' hyperthyroidism.

At least ten counts were recorded for this clonotype. This chain links TRBV20-1 with TRBJ2-7, with D possibly being TRBD1 or TRBD2 (6 bases each). The CDR3 totals 12 residues. Looked up from germline, CDR1 is DFQATT and CDR2 is SNEGSKA (reference sequence). V lost 3 bases and J lost 6, with 12 bases in between. DNA of the CDR3: TGCAGTGCTAGGGGGGGCCCCCGCGAGCAGTACTTC. It encodes CSARGGPREQYF.

This clonotype was observed a few times. A much larger clone is a single base away; this may be a read error. The chain combines TRBV2 with TRBJ2-1; a possible D gene is TRBD2 (6 bases). This CDR3 has 16 amino acids. Deletions cut 6 bases from V and 2 bases from J, with 17 bases between. Germline V gene data show CDR1 as SNHLY and CDR2 as FYNNEI. Written as DNA, the CDR3 is TGTGCCAGCAGACACCGGGGACTTGACCCCTACAATGAGCAGTTCTTC. Amino acids: CASRHRGLDPYNEQFF.

This clonotype came up many times. This CDR3 is CASRERTGAQETQYF. DNA for the CDR3: TGTGCCAGCAGGGAACGGACAGGGGCCCAAGAGACCCAGTACTTC. V is TRBV28 and J is TRBJ2-5; 9 nucleotides line up with TRBD1. Trimming removed 6 bases from V and 1 base from J; junction bases left unmatched: 6. The CDR3 length is 15 residues. The germline gives CDR1 MDHEN, CDR2 SYDVKM.

This clonotype was counted at least ten times. The chain carries TRBV30 and TRBJ2-3; D not certain. The V gene lost 1 base and the J gene lost 5 bases, with 4 bases spanning the gap. The CDR3 extends over 11 amino acids. CDR1 is GTSNPN, CDR2 SVGIG, per germline (reference sequence). CDR3 sequence (DNA): TGTGCCTGGAGTGATTTAGATACGCAGTATTTT. It specifies CAWSDLDTQYF.

This chain connects TRBV2 to TRBJ2-7, with TRBD1 identical over 8 bases. The germline gives CDR1 SNHLY, CDR2 FYNNEI. The CDR3 extends over 16 amino acids. V shed 1 base and J 5 bases; nucleotides not matched to a gene: 10. CDR3: CASSEVARQGAHEQYF. The DNA of the CDR3 is TGTGCCAGCAGTGAAGTCGCGCGGCAGGGGGCCCACGAGCAGTACTTC. Together with reference TRBV2 and TRBJ2-7, the CDR3 gives the full variable domain: EPEVTQTPSHQVTQMGQEVILRCVPISNHLYFYWYRQILGQKVEFLVSFYNNEISEKSEIFDDQFSVERPDGSNFTLKIRSTKLEDSAMYFCASSEVARQGAHEQYFGPGTRLTVT.

This clonotype showed up many times. The chain recombines TRBV7-9 with TRBJ2-7; D gene unclear. Trimming shortened V by 4 bases and J by 7 bases, and 8 bases separated the two germline ends. This CDR3 region has 11 residues. Germline V gene sequence: CDR1 SEHNR, CDR2 FQNEAQ (reference sequence). The CDR3 loop is CASSSSSEQYF. CDR3 nucleotides: TGTGCCAGCAGCTCCTCTTCAGAGCAGTACTTC.

CDR3 nucleotide sequence: TGTGCCAGCCGCATTGGTCTGACCTACAATGAGCAGTTCTTC. As protein: CASRIGLTYNEQFF. The gene calls are TRBV2 and TRBJ2-1, with D uncertain. Germline V lookup: CDR1 SNHLY, CDR2 FYNNEI. This CDR3 spans 14 amino acids. V lost 8 bases and J 2 bases, leaving 13 bases between the germline ends.

Only a few counts were recorded for this clonotype. In DNA form, the CDR3 reads TGCAGCGTTGATACCTACAATGAGCAGTTCTTC. Protein sequence: CSVDTYNEQFF. V usage is TRBV29-1 and J usage is TRBJ2-1; D call uncertain. V was clipped by 3 bases and J by 2 bases, with 2 bases between them. The CDR3 covers 11 residues. The germline CDR1 and CDR2 sequences are SQVTM and ANQGSEA.

To note about this clonotype: It may be a read error: a sequence one base away is much more abundant. The chain has TRBV3-1 and TRBJ2-1; TRBD1 agrees at 8 bases. Germline V gene data show CDR1 as LGHDT and CDR2 as YNNKEL (reference sequence). Unmatched junction bases numbered 5, after V lost 3 bases and J lost 10 bases. The CDR3 extends over 13 amino acids. The CDR3 region has the DNA TGTGCCAGCAGCCAGGGGACAGGACTCGAGCAGTTCTTC. Translated, it gives CASSQGTGLEQFF.

This rearrangement joins TRBV6-5 to TRBJ2-2; 10 positions agree with TRBD1. The CDR3 loop spans 19 amino acids. Trimming at V came to 1 base and at J to 2 bases, leaving 10 bases not matched to a gene. From germline, CDR1 is MNHEY and CDR2 SVGAGI. The CDR3 loop reads CASSYLAPGTGVNTGELFF. The CDR3 region has the DNA TGTGCCAGCAGTTACTTGGCCCCCGGGACAGGGGTCAACACCGGGGAGCTGTTTTTT.

A few counts support this clonotype. The V gene is TRBV6-1, the J gene TRBJ1-5; D gene uncertain. Germline V gene data show CDR1 as MNHNS and CDR2 as SASEGT. The CDR3 has 14 residues. The V gene lost 7 bases and the J gene lost 7 bases, with 17 bases spanning the gap. CDR3 in amino acids: CASNTEGVWQPQHF. The DNA for the CDR3 is TGTGCCAGCAATACCGAGGGTGTTTGGCAGCCCCAGCATTTT.

This clonotype was detected a few times. The chain couples TRBV7-9 to TRBJ2-3; maybe TRBD1 (6 bases). The CDR3 runs 13 residues. Germline-derived CDR1 and CDR2 are SEHNR and FQNEAQ (reference sequence). Trimming stripped 10 bases from V and 2 bases from J, with 13 bases between. The DNA for the CDR3 is TGTGCCATCCTGACAGGCCACACAGATACGCAGTATTTT. Its protein product is CAILTGHTDTQYF.

This clonotype was detected many times. The gene calls are TRBV11-2 and TRBJ1-1; no reliable D call. V gave up 1 base and J gave up 3 bases, with 9 bases separating them. From germline, CDR1 is SGHAT and CDR2 FQNNGV. This CDR3 region has 14 residues. The CDR3 coding sequence is TGTGCCAGCAGCTTAGTAACCCGGGACACTGAAGCTTTCTTT. Amino acid sequence: CASSLVTRDTEAFF.

The rearrangement uses TRBV20-1 and TRBJ2-1; 8 bases are shared with TRBD2. CDR3 length equals 15 residues. V gave up 3 bases and J gave up 6 bases; unmatched junction bases: 10. CDR1 and CDR2 from the germline V gene are DFQATT and SNEGSKA (reference sequence). In DNA form, the CDR3 reads TGCAGTGCTAGTACCGCTAGCGGGCTGGGCAATGAGCAGTTCTTC. Its translation is CSASTASGLGNEQFF.

This clonotype was picked up many times. CDR3 in DNA: TGTGCCAGCAGCCCTAGCACCGACAGGGGCACTGAAGCTTTCTTT. As protein: CASSPSTDRGTEAFF. The J gene is TRBJ1-1, the V gene TRBV7-2; 8 bases are shared with TRBD1. Germline assignment: CDR1 SGHTA and CDR2 FQGNSA. V was pared by 5 bases and J by 4 bases, with 9 bases of the junction left unmatched. This CDR3 comprises 15 residues.

This sequence joins TRBV7-3 and TRBJ2-7; the match to TRBD1 covers 7 bases. The CDR3 covers 13 residues. V lost 5 bases, J lost 7 bases, and 8 bases stayed unmatched. Germline V lookup: CDR1 SGHTA, CDR2 FQGTGA. The CDR3 coding sequence is TGTGCCAGCAGCCTGGACAGGTCTGGGGAGCAGTACTTC. This gives the protein CASSLDRSGEQYF.

The chain has TRBV5-5 and TRBJ2-1, with unresolved D. Trimming took off 4 bases at V and 15 bases at J, with 20 bases between the two ends. This CDR3 region has 13 residues. The germline V gene has CDR1 SGHKS and CDR2 YYEKEE (reference sequence). DNA of the CDR3: TGTGCCAGCAGCCCCTTCTATGTCACCGCTTCGTTCTTC. It specifies CASSPFYVTASFF.

This clonotype was recorded at least ten times. The chain is built from TRBV29-1 and TRBJ2-2; perhaps TRBD1 as D (6 bases). CDR1 SQVTM and CDR2 ANQGSEA come from the germline V gene. The CDR3 has 12 residues. V lost 3 bases and J lost 6, with 8 bases in between. The CDR3 sequence: CSVERGSGELFF. The CDR3 region has the DNA TGCAGCGTTGAGAGGGGGTCCGGGGAGCTGTTTTTT.

Many counts were recorded for this clonotype. The gene calls are TRBV11-2 and TRBJ2-7, with D unresolved. With 0 bases removed from V and 1 base from J, the gap between germline ends came to 7 bases. Looked up from germline, CDR1 is SGHAT and CDR2 is FQNNGV. The CDR3 contains 14 residues. CDR3 bases: TGTGCCAGCAGCTTAGATCACATTTCCTACGAGCAGTACTTC. Protein sequence: CASSLDHISYEQYF.

A note on this clonotype: One base away lies a much larger clone, so this may be a sequencing read error. This chain uses TRBV7-8 with TRBJ1-2, with 8 nucleotides matching TRBD1. Germline V gene lookup returns CDR1 SGHVS and CDR2 FQNEAQ. The CDR3 has 13 amino acids. J lost 7 bases, V lost 4 bases, and 5 bases had no gene match. This CDR3 reads CASSSAGGSGYTF. Here the CDR3 DNA reads TGTGCCAGCAGCTCCGCAGGGGGCTCTGGCTACACCTTC.

With regard to this clonotype: A much larger clone lies one base from this, so it may be a read error. V and J are TRBV7-2 and TRBJ2-7; 7 bases line up with TRBD1. Unmatched junction bases numbered 5, after V lost 3 bases and J lost 6 bases. In germline, CDR1 is SGHTA, CDR2 FQGNSA. CDR3 length: 13 residues. This chain's CDR3 is CASSLVQGLEQYF. CDR3 nucleotide sequence: TGTGCCAGCAGCTTGGTACAGGGGCTCGAGCAGTACTTC.

This chain connects TRBV5-1 to TRBJ2-2; no reliable D call. The V end was cut by 0 bases, the J end by 2 bases, with 11 bases between. CDR1 is SGHRS, CDR2 YFSETQ, per germline. The CDR3 extends over 16 amino acids. CDR3 coding DNA: TGCGCCAGCAGCTTGGTAGTCGGCGGTAACACCGGGGAGCTGTTTTTT. It codes for CASSLVVGGNTGELFF. The variable domain in full, with the rest retrieved from reference TRBV5-1 and TRBJ2-2, is KAGVTQTPRYLIKTRGQQVTLSCSPISGHRSVSWYQQTPGQGLQFLFEYFSETQRNKGNFPGRFSGRQFSNSRSEMNVSTLELGDSALYLCASSLVVGGNTGELFFGEGSRLTVL.